What follows describes a single T cell receptor (beta chain). No antigen is known for it. Time point indicated: pretreatment peripheral blood. Germline CDR1 and CDR2: SGHRS and YFSETQ. V was cut by 2 bases and J by 4 bases, with 13 bases left in between. There are 15 residues in the CDR3. The entry originates in a study of PD-L1 blockade in urothelial cancer. As for the study in general: Males with bladder-origin urothelial cancer made up about 90% of the roughly 29 patients. Across blood samples, T cells had a median count of roughly 140,000. Study outcomes and limitations: Survival was better when pretreatment blood TCR clonality fell below the median.

Each PCR reaction had synthetic TCR analog templates spiked into it. Assay used: immunoSEQ multiplex PCR; TCRdb lists only in-frame clones, some missing. This table has 75,000 to 95,000 clones, approximately 86% appearing once. This specimen consisted of PBMCs, obtained around atezolizumab (anti-PD-L1) treatment. The receptor's source is a man aged 35 to 55 with urothelial cancer. The rearrangement links TRBV5-1 to TRBJ2-1, with D perhaps matching TRBD2 (5 bases). CDR3 in amino acids: CASSLGGSKYNEQFF. The CDR3 nucleotides read TGCGCCAGCAGCTTAGGAGGCTCGAAGTACAATGAGCAGTTCTTC.